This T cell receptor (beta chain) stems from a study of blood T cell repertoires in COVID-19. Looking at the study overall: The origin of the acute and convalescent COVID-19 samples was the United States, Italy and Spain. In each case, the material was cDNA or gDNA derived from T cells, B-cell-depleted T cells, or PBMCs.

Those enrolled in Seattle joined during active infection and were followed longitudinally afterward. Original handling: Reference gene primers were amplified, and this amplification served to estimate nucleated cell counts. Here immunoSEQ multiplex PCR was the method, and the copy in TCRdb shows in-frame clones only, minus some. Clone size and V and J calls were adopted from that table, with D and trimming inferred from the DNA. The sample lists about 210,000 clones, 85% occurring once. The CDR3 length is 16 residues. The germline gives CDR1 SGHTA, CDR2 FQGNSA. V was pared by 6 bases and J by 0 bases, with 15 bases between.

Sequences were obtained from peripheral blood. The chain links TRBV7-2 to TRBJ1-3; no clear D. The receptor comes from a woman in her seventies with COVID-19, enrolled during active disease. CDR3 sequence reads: CASRTFQGSSGNTIYF. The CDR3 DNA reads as TGTGCCAGCAGAACCTTCCAAGGGAGCTCTGGAAACACCATATATTTT.